Below, one T cell receptor beta chain is given with its context. Its cognate antigen has yet to be identified. Base-call qualities are not available, and no considerably larger clone is one nucleotide away. Taken from cysteine to phenylalanine, the CDR3 has 14 residues. CDR3 DNA only is kept here, 42 bases in frame from base 1. Sequences SGDLS (CDR1) and YYNGEE (CDR2) are obtained from the germline V gene. Trimming costs V 1 base and J 5 bases, and their ends lie 10 bases apart. This entry comes from a study of technical replicates of blood from several donors (TCRdb year 2017). Libraries were built with the immunoSEQ multiplex PCR assay. TCRdb holds this immuneACCESS table with in-frame rearrangements only. Some clones are missing; in checked studies, unresolved V genes explain under half, and the rest has no known cause. This sample has just over 80,000 clones in its table, and about 94% of those were observed once. The ten top clones hold 0.38% of the sample.

This clonotype was obtained from a human donor in good health. Recombination connected TRBV9 to TRBJ2-1, with the D gene not confidently named. The sequencing input was T cells isolated from PBMCs. The DNA sequence is given as TGTGCCAGCAGCGTAATTCAGGAAAACAATGAGCAGTTCTTC. It specifies CASSVIQENNEQFF.